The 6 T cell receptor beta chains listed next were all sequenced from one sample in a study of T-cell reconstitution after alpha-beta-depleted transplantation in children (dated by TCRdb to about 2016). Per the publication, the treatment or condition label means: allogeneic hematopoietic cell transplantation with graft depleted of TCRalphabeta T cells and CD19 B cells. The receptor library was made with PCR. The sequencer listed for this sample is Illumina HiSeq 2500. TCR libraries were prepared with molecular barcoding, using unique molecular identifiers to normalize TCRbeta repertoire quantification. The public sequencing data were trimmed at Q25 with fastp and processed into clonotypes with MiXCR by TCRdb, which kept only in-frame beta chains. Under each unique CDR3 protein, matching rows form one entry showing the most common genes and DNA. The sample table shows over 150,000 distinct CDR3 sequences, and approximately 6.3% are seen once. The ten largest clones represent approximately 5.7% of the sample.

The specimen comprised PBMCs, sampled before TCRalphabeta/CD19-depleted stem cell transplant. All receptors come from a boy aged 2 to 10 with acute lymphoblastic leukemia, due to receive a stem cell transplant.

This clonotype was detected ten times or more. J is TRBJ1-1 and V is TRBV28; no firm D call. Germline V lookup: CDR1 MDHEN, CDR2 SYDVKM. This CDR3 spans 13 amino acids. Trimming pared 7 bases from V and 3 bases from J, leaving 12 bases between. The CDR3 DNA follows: TGTGCCAGCACCTTGGACGGGTACACTGAAGCTTTCTTT. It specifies CASTLDGYTEAFF.

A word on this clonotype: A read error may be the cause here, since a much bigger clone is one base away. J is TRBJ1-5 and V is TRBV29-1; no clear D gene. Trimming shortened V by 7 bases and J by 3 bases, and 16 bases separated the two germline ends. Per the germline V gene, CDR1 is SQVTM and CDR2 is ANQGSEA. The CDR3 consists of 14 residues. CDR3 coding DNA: TGCAGCGCCGGGTCAGACGGACCCAATCAGCCCCAGCATTTT. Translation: CSAGSDGPNQPQHF.

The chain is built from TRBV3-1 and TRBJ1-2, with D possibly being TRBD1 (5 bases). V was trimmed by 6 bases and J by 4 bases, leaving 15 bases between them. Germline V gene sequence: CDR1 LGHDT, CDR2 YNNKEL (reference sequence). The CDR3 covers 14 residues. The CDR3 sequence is CASSLETDRYGYTF. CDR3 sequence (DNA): TGTGCCAGCAGTCTCGAGACAGACCGCTATGGCTACACCTTC.

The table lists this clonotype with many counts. CDR3 region: CSAGPTSTDTQYF. The CDR3, as DNA: TGCAGTGCGGGCCCCACTAGCACAGATACGCAGTATTTT. This rearrangement joins TRBV20-1 to TRBJ2-3, with unresolved D. Germline V gene lookup returns CDR1 DFQATT and CDR2 SNEGSKA (reference sequence). The CDR3 consists of 13 residues. V shed 6 bases and J shed 0 bases, with 10 bases lying between them.

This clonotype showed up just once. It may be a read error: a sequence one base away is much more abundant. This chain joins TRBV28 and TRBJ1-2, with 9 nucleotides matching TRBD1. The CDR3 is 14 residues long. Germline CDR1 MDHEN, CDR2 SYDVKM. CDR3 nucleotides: TGTGCCACCAGTTATTCGGGACAGGGTTATGGCTACACCTTC. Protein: CATSYSGQGYGYTF.

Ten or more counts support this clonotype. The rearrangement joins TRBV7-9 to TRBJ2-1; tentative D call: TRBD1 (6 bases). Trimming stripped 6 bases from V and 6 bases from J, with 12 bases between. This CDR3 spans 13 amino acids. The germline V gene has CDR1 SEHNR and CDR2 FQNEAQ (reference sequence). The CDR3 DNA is TGTGCCAGCAGTACACCAGGGGCCAATGAGCAGTTCTTC. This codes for CASSTPGANEQFF.